The sequence of this T cell receptor beta chain was determined in a study of T-cell memory formation after mild COVID-19. Study-level results: Second-wave clones peaking on day 37 lacked confirmed SARS-CoV-2 specificity. Mostly located in CM and EM were contracting CD4+ clones, with contracting CD8+ clones located in EMRA. Certain responding clones were present in pre-infection memory, suggesting participation of cross-reactive memory.

As concerns this clonotype: Its target is unknown.

Libraries for TCRalpha and TCRbeta carried sample barcodes and unique molecular identifiers via 5'RACE. TCRdb ran MiXCR on the 5' RACE reads and lists one entry per CDR3 protein. The sample lists fewer than 95,000 distinct CDR3 sequences, around 13% occurring once. The sequence was collected from an adult woman who had mild COVID-19 (a few samples of this study predate the infection). Cell type and time point are not known. Material: PBMCs or a T cell subset sorted from them (not recorded which).

The CDR3 protein is CASSVGDRIYTEAFF. The CDR3 DNA reads TGTGCCAGCAGCGTAGGGGACAGGATTTACACTGAAGCTTTCTTT. The chain links TRBV9 to TRBJ1-1, with TRBD1 matching 8 bases. Trimming removed 0 bases from V and 3 bases from J; junction bases left unmatched: 4. This CDR3 is built from 15 residues. Germline V lookup: CDR1 SGDLS, CDR2 YYNGEE.